Below, 17 T cell receptor beta chains from the same sample are listed, as sequenced in a study of T-cell memory formation after mild COVID-19. TCRdb reanalysed the 5' RACE reads using MiXCR and keeps one entry per CDR3 protein. Of approximately 200,000 distinct CDR3 sequences listed, 15% to 20% were seen once; the top ten hold more than 2%. The specimen was PBMCs or a T cell subset sorted from them (not recorded which). Source of these receptors: an adult woman who had mild COVID-19 (a few samples of this study predate the infection). Cell type and time point are not known.

This sequence joins TRBV3-1 and TRBJ1-1, with 10 bases lining up with TRBD1. Germline trimming cut 6 bases from V and 9 bases from J; bases unmatched to any gene: 16. CDR1 and CDR2 (germline): LGHDT, YNNKEL (reference sequence). The CDR3 has 16 amino acids. The CDR3 nucleotides read TGTGCCAGCAGTCAGGGACAGGGGACGAGATGGGGGAAAGCTTTCTTT. Protein: CASSQGQGTRWGKAFF.

This clonotype was seen a few times. This rearrangement joins TRBV20-1 to TRBJ1-6; tentative D call: TRBD1 (5 bases). The CDR3 consists of 15 residues. The germline CDR1 and CDR2 sequences are DFQATT and SNEGSKA (reference sequence). Trimming shortened V by 3 bases and J by 8 bases, and 17 bases separated the two germline ends. As DNA, the CDR3 is TGCAGTGCTAGTCTGGGCCCCCTAGGGGATTCACCCCTCCACTTT. Translating it yields CSASLGPLGDSPLHF.

The genes are TRBV5-1 and TRBJ2-2; D is ambiguous. CDR3 length equals 15 residues. In germline, CDR1 is SGHRS, CDR2 YFSETQ. Between the trimmed V and J ends, which lost 2 bases and 1 base, there was a span of 9 bases. The CDR3 spells CASSFYGVNTGELFF. CDR3 in DNA: TGCGCCAGCAGCTTCTACGGAGTGAACACCGGGGAGCTGTTTTTT.

Only a few counts were recorded for this clonotype. This chain uses TRBV7-3 with TRBJ1-2; no reliable D call. The ends were cut back, 1 base at V and 8 bases at J, with 14 bases in the middle. CDR1 and CDR2 from the germline V gene are SGHTA and FQGTGA. The CDR3 runs 14 residues. The CDR3 is CASSLNSVVIGYTF. CDR3 DNA sequence: TGTGCCAGCAGCTTAAACTCGGTGGTAATAGGCTACACCTTC.

The chain links TRBV10-3 to TRBJ1-2, with 7 bases that match TRBD1. This CDR3 region has 15 residues. Trimming took 3 bases from V and 2 from J; bases not matched to a gene: 6. Looked up from germline, CDR1 is ENHRY and CDR2 is SYGVKD. DNA for the CDR3: TGTGCCATCAGTGATTCGGGACAGACCAACTATGGCTACACCTTC. This gives the protein CAISDSGQTNYGYTF.

The chain joins TRBV29-1 to TRBJ2-7; 8 nucleotides line up with TRBD1. The junction had 5 bases not matched to a gene; V was cut back by 0 bases and J by 7 bases. The CDR3 runs to 13 residues. The germline CDR1 and CDR2 sequences are SQVTM and ANQGSEA. The CDR3 is CSVEDLRGREQYF. The CDR3 DNA reads as TGCAGCGTTGAAGATCTCAGGGGGCGAGAGCAGTACTTC.

There are a few counts of this clonotype. V usage is TRBV18 and J usage is TRBJ1-5, with TRBD1 matching over 8 bases. The V segment lost 3 bases and the J segment 4 bases; nucleotides outside the gene matches: 5. The CDR3 spans 15 residues. CDR1 is KGHSH and CDR2 is LQKENI in the germline V gene. CDR3 nucleotides: TGTGCCAGCTCACCGACAGGGGATTATAATCAGCCCCAGCATTTT. As protein: CASSPTGDYNQPQHF.

At least ten counts were recorded for this clonotype. The rearrangement uses TRBV7-2 and TRBJ2-3; the D gene is possibly TRBD2 (6 bases). V was pared by 7 bases and J by 6 bases, with 26 bases between. Germline-derived CDR1 and CDR2 are SGHTA and FQGNSA. This CDR3 region has 17 residues. The CDR3 sequence: CASTPRYPGGGRDTQYF. The CDR3 coding sequence is TGTGCCAGCACCCCCCGTTACCCTGGAGGAGGGCGGGATACGCAGTATTTT.

The gene calls are TRBV30 and TRBJ1-3; 8 bases match TRBD1. Per the germline V gene, CDR1 is GTSNPN and CDR2 is SVGIG (reference sequence). The CDR3 consists of 13 residues. The V and J ends lost 2 bases and 11 bases, in that order; junction bases with no gene match: 8. The CDR3 region has the DNA TGTGCCTGGAGTCTAGGACAGGGAAGGTCCATATATTTT. This translates into CAWSLGQGRSIYF.

This clonotype was seen a handful of times. The rearrangement uses TRBV20-1 and TRBJ2-1, with a tentative D call TRBD2 (6 bases). The CDR3 runs 12 residues. V lost 2 bases and J lost 11, with 13 bases in between. CDR1 and CDR2 from the germline V gene are DFQATT and SNEGSKA (reference sequence). The CDR3 spells CSARSKDYQQFF. The CDR3 coding sequence is TGCAGTGCTAGATCAAAGGACTATCAGCAGTTCTTC.

J is TRBJ2-3 and V is TRBV12-3 or TRBV12-4; the match to TRBD2 covers 14 bases. This CDR3 comprises 14 residues. Trimming took 3 bases from V and 8 from J; bases not matched to a gene: 1. DNA for the CDR3: TGTGCCAGCAGTTTGGGGACTAGCGGGGGTACGCAGTATTTT. Its translation is CASSLGTSGGTQYF.

This clonotype came up a few times. The rearrangement joins TRBV18 to TRBJ2-3; 9 bases are a match to TRBD1. Germline V gene data show CDR1 as KGHSH and CDR2 as LQKENI. CDR3 length: 16 residues. The J segment lost 4 bases and the V segment lost 0 bases, leaving 5 bases of the junction unmatched. The CDR3 spells CASSPPGQGFADTQYF. The CDR3 DNA reads TGTGCCAGCTCACCACCGGGACAGGGATTCGCAGATACGCAGTATTTT.

The V gene is TRBV6-6, the J gene TRBJ2-5, with unresolved D. CDR3 length equals 13 residues. V lost 3 bases and J 7 bases, leaving 12 bases between the germline ends. Germline V lookup: CDR1 MNHNY, CDR2 SVGAGI (reference sequence). CDR3 in amino acids: CASSYSRAGTQYF. The CDR3, as DNA: TGTGCCAGCAGTTATTCCCGAGCAGGGACCCAGTACTTC.

This clonotype was seen only a few times. The V call is TRBV9, the J call TRBJ2-2; 14 nucleotides match TRBD2. CDR3 length equals 16 residues. The V and J ends lost 3 bases and 5 bases, in that order; junction bases with no gene match: 3. Looked up from germline, CDR1 is SGDLS and CDR2 is YYNGEE. The CDR3 DNA sequence: TGTGCCAGCAGCGGACTAGCGGGAGGGGGAACCGGGGAGCTGTTTTTT. The encoded protein is CASSGLAGGGTGELFF. The whole variable domain, filled in from reference TRBV9 and TRBJ2-2, reads DSGVTQTPKHLITATGQRVTLRCSPRSGDLSVYWYQQSLDQGLQFLIQYYNGEERAKGNILERFSAQQFPDLHSELNLSSLELGDSALYFCASSGLAGGGTGELFFGEGSRLTVL.

The J gene is TRBJ1-5, the V gene TRBV7-2; a weak D match, TRBD1 (5 bases). In germline, CDR1 is SGHTA, CDR2 FQGNSA. CDR3 size: 17 residues. V lost 1 base, J lost 3 bases, and 16 bases lay in between. The CDR3 spells CASSLGSGQGPNQPQHF. The CDR3 DNA follows: TGTGCCAGCAGCTTAGGTAGCGGGCAGGGCCCCAATCAGCCCCAGCATTTT.

The chain employs TRBV20-1 and TRBJ2-7, with 12 bases aligning to TRBD2. Germline CDR1 reads DFQATT; CDR2 reads SNEGSKA (reference sequence). The J segment lost 2 bases and the V segment lost 6 bases, leaving 5 bases of the junction unmatched. This CDR3 is built from 14 residues. CDR3 residues: CSAERTSGAYEQYF. The CDR3 coding sequence is TGCAGTGCGGAAAGGACTAGCGGGGCCTACGAGCAGTACTTC.

This chain links TRBV19 with TRBJ2-6, with 8 bases fitting TRBD1. The length of the CDR3 is 15 residues. V lost 7 bases and J lost 4; bases outside the gene matches: 6. Germline lookup yields CDR1 LNHDA and CDR2 SQIVND (reference sequence). The CDR3 loop reads CASTSTGVGANVLTF. The DNA of the CDR3 is TGTGCCAGTACCTCGACAGGGGTGGGGGCCAACGTCCTGACTTTC.